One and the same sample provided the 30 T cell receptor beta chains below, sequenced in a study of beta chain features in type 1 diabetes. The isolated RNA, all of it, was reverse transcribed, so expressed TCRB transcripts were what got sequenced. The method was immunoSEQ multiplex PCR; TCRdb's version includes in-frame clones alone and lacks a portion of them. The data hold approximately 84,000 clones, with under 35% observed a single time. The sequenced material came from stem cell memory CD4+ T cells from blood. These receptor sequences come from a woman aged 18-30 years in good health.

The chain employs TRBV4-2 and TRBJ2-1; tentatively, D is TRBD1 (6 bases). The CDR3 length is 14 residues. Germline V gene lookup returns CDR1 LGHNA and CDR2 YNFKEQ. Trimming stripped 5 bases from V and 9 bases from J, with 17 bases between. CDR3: CASSTRLQGTEQFF. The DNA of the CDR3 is TGTGCCAGCAGCACCCGTCTCCAGGGGACTGAGCAGTTCTTC.

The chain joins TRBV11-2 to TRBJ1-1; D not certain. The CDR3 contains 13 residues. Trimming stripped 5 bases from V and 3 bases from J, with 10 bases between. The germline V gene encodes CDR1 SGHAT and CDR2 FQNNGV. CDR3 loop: CASSQVGYTEAFF. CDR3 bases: TGTGCCAGCAGCCAGGTTGGTTACACTGAAGCTTTCTTT.

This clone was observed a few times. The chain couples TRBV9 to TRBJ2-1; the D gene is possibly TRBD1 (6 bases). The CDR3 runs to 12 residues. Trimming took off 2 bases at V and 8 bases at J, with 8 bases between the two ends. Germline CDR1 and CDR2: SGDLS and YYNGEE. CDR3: CASSVGAHEQFF. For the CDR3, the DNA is TGTGCCAGCAGCGTGGGGGCCCATGAGCAGTTCTTC.

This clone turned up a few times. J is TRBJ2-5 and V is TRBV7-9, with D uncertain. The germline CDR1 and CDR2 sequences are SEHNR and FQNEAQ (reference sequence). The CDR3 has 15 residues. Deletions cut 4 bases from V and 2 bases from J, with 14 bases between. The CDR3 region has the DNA TGTGCCAGCAGCTCCCACCTACTATCACAAGAGACCCAGTACTTC. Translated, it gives CASSSHLLSQETQYF.

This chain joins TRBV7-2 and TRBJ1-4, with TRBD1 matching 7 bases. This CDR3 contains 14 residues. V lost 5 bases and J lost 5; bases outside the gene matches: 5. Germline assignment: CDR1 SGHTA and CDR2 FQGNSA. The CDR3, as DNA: TGTGCCAGCAGCCCGACAGGGCTGAATGAAAAACTGTTTTTT. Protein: CASSPTGLNEKLFF.

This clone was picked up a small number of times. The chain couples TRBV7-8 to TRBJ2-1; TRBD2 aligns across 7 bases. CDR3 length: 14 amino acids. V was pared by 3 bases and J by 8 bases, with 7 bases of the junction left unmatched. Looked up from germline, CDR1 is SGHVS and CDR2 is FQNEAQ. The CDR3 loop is CASSFSTSVDEQFF. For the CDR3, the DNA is TGTGCCAGCAGCTTCTCTACTAGCGTGGATGAGCAGTTCTTC.

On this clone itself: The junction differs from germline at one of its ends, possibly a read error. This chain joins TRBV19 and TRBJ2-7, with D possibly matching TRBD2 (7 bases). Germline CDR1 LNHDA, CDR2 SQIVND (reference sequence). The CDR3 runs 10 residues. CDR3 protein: CASSQGGASF. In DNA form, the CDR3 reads TGTGCCAGTAGCCAAGGGGGGGCCTCCTTC.

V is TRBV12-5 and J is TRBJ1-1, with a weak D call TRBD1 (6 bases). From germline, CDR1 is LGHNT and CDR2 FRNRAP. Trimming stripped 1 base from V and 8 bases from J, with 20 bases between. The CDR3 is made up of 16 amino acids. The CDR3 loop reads CASGLAIGTLASEAFF. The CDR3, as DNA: TGTGCTAGTGGTTTGGCTATTGGGACATTAGCCAGCGAAGCTTTCTTT. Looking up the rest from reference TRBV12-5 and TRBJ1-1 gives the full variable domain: DARVTQTPRHKVTEMGQEVTMRCQPILGHNTVFWYRQTMMQGLELLAYFRNRAPLDDSGMPKDRFSAEMPDATLATLKIQPSEPRDSAVYFCASGLAIGTLASEAFFGQGTRLTVV.

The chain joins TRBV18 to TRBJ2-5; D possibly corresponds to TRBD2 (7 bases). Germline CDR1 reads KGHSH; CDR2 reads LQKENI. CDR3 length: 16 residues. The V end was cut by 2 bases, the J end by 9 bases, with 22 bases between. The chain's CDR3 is CASSPSGYDGGRPQYF. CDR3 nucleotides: TGTGCCAGCTCACCATCAGGATATGACGGGGGGCGGCCCCAGTACTTC. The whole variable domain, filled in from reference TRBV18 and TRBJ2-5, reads NAGVMQNPRHLVRRRGQEARLRCSPMKGHSHVYWYRQLPEEGLKFMVYLQKENIIDESGMPKERFSAEFPKEGPSILRIQQVVRGDSAAYFCASSPSGYDGGRPQYFGPGTRLLVL.

The chain's CDR3 is CASSLDRDRDNYGYTF. CDR3 nucleotide sequence: TGTGCCAGCAGCTTAGACAGGGACCGAGATAACTATGGCTACACCTTC. The chain combines TRBV7-9 with TRBJ1-2; perhaps TRBD1 as D (6 bases). V lost 1 base to trimming and J lost 1 base, with 13 bases between them. Germline CDR1 is SEHNR and CDR2 is FQNEAQ (reference sequence). This CDR3 comprises 16 residues.

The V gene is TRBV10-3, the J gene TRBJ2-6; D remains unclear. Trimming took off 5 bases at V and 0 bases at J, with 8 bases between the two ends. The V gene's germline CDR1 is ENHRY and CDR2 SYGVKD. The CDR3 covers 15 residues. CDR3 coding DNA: TGTGCCATCAGTTCACAGAGCTCTGGGGCCAACGTCCTGACTTTC. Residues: CAISSQSSGANVLTF.

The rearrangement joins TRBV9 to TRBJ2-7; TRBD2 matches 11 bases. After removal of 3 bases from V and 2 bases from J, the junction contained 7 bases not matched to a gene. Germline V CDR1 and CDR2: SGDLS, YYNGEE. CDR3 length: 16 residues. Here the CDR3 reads CASSAAGTSGPYEQYF. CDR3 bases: TGTGCCAGCAGCGCCGCTGGGACTAGCGGTCCCTACGAGCAGTACTTC.

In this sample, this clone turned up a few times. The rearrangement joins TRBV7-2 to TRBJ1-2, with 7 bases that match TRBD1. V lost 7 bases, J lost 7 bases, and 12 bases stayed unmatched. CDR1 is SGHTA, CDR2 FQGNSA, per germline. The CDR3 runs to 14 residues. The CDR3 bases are TGTGCCAGCATCCTTCCGACAGGGAACCGTGGCTACACCTTC. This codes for CASILPTGNRGYTF.

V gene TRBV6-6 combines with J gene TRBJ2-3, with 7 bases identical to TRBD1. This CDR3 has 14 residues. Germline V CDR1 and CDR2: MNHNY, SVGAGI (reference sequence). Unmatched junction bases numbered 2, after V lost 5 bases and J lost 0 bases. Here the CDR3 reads CASSEGQSTDTQYF. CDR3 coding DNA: TGTGCCAGCAGTGAGGGACAGAGCACAGATACGCAGTATTTT.

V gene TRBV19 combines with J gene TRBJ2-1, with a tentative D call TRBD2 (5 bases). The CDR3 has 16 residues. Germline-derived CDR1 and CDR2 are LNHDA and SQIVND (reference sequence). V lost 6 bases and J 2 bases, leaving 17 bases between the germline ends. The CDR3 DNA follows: TGTGCCAGTAGGCAGGATGGAGGAGCTGCCTACAATGAGCAGTTCTTC. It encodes CASRQDGGAAYNEQFF.

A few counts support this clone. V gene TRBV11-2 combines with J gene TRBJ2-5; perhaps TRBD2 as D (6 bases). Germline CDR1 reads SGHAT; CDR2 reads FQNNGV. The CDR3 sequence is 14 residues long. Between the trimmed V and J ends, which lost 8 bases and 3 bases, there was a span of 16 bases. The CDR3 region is CASRTTGGKETQYF. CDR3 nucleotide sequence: TGTGCCAGCCGAACCACCGGGGGAAAAGAGACCCAGTACTTC. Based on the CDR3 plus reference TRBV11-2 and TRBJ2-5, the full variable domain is EAGVAQSPRYKIIEKRQSVAFWCNPISGHATLYWYQQILGQGPKLLIQFQNNGVVDDSQLPKDRFSAERLKGVDSTLKIQPAKLEDSAVYLCASRTTGGKETQYFGPGTRLLVL.

The DNA for the CDR3 is TGTGCCTGGATGCCCCCAGGGAAGAACACTGAAGCTTTCTTT. Translated, it gives CAWMPPGKNTEAFF. The chain combines TRBV30 with TRBJ1-1; possibly TRBD1 for D (5 bases). The CDR3 runs to 14 residues. The ends were cut back, 4 bases at V and 1 base at J, with 13 bases in the middle. Germline V gene lookup returns CDR1 GTSNPN and CDR2 SVGIG (reference sequence).

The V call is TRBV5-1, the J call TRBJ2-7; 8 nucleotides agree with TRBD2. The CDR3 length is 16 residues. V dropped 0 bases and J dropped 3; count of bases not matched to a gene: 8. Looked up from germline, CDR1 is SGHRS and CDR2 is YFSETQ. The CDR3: CASSLEVTSDIYEQYF. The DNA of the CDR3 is TGCGCCAGCAGCTTGGAGGTGACTAGCGATATCTACGAGCAGTACTTC. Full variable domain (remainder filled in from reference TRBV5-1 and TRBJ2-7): KAGVTQTPRYLIKTRGQQVTLSCSPISGHRSVSWYQQTPGQGLQFLFEYFSETQRNKGNFPGRFSGRQFSNSRSEMNVSTLELGDSALYLCASSLEVTSDIYEQYFGPGTRLTVT.

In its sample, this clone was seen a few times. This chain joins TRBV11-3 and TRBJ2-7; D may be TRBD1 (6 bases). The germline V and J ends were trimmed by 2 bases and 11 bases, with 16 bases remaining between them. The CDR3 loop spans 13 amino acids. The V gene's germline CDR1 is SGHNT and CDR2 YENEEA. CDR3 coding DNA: TGTGCCAGCAGCTTAATACAGGGCGCAGGCGAGTACTTC. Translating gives CASSLIQGAGEYF.

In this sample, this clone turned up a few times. The CDR3 sequence: CASSAGLNTGELFF. The CDR3 nucleotides are TGTGCCAGCAGCGCGGGGCTGAACACCGGGGAGCTGTTTTTT. This chain connects TRBV7-3 to TRBJ2-2; a possible D gene is TRBD2 (6 bases). Germline CDR1 and CDR2: SGHTA and FQGTGA. V lost 5 bases and J lost 1, with 8 bases in between. The CDR3 totals 14 residues.

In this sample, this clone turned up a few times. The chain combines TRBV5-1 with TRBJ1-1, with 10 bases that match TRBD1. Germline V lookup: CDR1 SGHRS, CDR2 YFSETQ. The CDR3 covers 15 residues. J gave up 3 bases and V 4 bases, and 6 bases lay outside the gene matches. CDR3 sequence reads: CASSETGGRHTEAFF. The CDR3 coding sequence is TGCGCCAGCAGCGAGACAGGGGGCCGGCACACTGAAGCTTTCTTT.

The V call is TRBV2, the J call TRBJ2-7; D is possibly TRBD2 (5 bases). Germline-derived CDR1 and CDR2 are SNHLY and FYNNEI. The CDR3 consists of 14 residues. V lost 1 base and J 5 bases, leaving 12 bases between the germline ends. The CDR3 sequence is CASSEVEGSNEQYF. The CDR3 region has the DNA TGTGCCAGCAGTGAAGTTGAGGGTAGTAACGAGCAGTACTTC. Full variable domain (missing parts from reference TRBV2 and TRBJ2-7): EPEVTQTPSHQVTQMGQEVILRCVPISNHLYFYWYRQILGQKVEFLVSFYNNEISEKSEIFDDQFSVERPDGSNFTLKIRSTKLEDSAMYFCASSEVEGSNEQYFGPGTRLTVT.

The DNA of the CDR3 is TGCGCCAGCACCCGTATGTCAGAGGGCGGCATCGATGGCTACACCTTC. Translated: CASTRMSEGGIDGYTF. V and J are TRBV5-1 and TRBJ1-2, with D unresolved. Germline values: CDR1 SGHRS, CDR2 YFSETQ. Trimming pared 6 bases from V and 6 bases from J, leaving 24 bases between. This CDR3 is built from 16 residues.

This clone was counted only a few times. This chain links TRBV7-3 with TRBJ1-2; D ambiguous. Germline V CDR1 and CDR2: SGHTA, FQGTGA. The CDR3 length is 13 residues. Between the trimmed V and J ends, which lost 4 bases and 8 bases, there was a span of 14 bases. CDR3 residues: CASSSSGVLGYTF. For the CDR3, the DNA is TGTGCCAGCAGCTCGTCAGGTGTTTTAGGCTACACCTTC. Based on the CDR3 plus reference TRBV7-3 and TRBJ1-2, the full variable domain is GAGVSQTPSNKVTEKGKYVELRCDPISGHTALYWYRQSLGQGPEFLIYFQGTGAADDSGLPNDRFFAVRPEGSVSTLKIQRTERGDSAVYLCASSSSGVLGYTFGSGTRLTVV.

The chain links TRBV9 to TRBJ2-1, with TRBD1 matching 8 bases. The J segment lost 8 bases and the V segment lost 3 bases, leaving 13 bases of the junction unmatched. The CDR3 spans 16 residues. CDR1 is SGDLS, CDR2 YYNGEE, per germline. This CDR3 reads CASSAYRTGTYDEQFF. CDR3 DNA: TGTGCCAGCAGCGCCTATAGGACAGGGACGTACGATGAGCAGTTCTTC.

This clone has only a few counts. CDR3 in amino acids: CASSHGGQGAIDTQYF. The CDR3, as DNA: TGTGCCAGCAGCCATGGGGGGCAGGGGGCAATAGATACGCAGTATTTT. This rearrangement joins TRBV7-2 to TRBJ2-3; 8 bases fit TRBD1. This CDR3 has 16 residues. CDR1 and CDR2 (germline): SGHTA, FQGNSA. The V and J ends lost 5 bases and 5 bases, in that order; junction bases with no gene match: 12.

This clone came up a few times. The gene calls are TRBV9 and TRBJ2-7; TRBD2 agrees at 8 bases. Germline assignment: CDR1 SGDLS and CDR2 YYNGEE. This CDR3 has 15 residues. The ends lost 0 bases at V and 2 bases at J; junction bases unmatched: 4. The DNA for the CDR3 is TGTGCCAGCAGCGTAGCCAGCGGGAGCCCCTACGAGCAGTACTTC. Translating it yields CASSVASGSPYEQYF. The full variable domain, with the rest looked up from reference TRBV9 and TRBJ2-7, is DSGVTQTPKHLITATGQRVTLRCSPRSGDLSVYWYQQSLDQGLQFLIQYYNGEERAKGNILERFSAQQFPDLHSELNLSSLELGDSALYFCASSVASGSPYEQYFGPGTRLTVT.

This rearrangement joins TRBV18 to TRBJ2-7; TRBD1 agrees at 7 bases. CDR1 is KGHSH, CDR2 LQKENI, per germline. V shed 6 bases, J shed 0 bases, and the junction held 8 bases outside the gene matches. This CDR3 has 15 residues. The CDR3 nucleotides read TGTGCCAGCTCCCCCGGACAGGCAGACTCCTACGAGCAGTACTTC. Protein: CASSPGQADSYEQYF.

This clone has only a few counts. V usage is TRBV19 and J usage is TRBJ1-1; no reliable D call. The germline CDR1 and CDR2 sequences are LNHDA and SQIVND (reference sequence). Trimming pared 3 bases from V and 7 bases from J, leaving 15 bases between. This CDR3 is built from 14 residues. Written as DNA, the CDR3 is TGTGCCAGTAGTATTGGAGGAGGGCGTCTTGAAGCTTTCTTT. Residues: CASSIGGGRLEAFF.

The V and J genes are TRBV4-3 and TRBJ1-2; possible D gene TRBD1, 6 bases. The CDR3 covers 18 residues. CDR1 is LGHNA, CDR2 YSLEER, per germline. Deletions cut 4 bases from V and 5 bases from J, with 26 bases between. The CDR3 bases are TGCGCCAGCAGCCTTCAAATTGGACAGAGGGGACCCATTTATGGCTACACCTTC. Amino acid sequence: CASSLQIGQRGPIYGYTF.